Below are 8 T cell receptor beta chains sequenced from a single sample in a study of blood T cell repertoires in COVID-19. Method: immunoSEQ multiplex PCR; TCRdb's copy keeps in-frame clones and lacks some. Among hundreds of thousands of clones listed, around 83% were seen once. Sequenced input: peripheral blood. These receptors all stem from a woman aged 50 to 60 with acute or convalescent COVID-19.

The J gene is TRBJ2-7, the V gene TRBV4-2, with D possibly being TRBD2 (5 bases). The CDR3 is 15 amino acids. Per the germline V gene, CDR1 is LGHNA and CDR2 is YNFKEQ. V lost 4 bases to trimming and J lost 2 bases, with 15 bases between them. CDR3 DNA: TGTGCCAGCAGCCCCGACGGAGGCCGGACCTACGAGCAGTACTTC. This sequence encodes CASSPDGGRTYEQYF.

This clone was picked up a small number of times. The J gene is TRBJ1-3, the V gene TRBV5-1; no reliable D call. Trimming took off 4 bases at V and 0 bases at J, with 8 bases between the two ends. Germline V gives CDR1 SGHRS, CDR2 YFSETQ. This CDR3 has 14 residues. This CDR3 reads CASSEGRSGNTIYF. CDR3 in DNA: TGCGCCAGCAGCGAGGGCCGCTCTGGAAACACCATATATTTT. Full variable domain (missing parts from reference TRBV5-1 and TRBJ1-3): KAGVTQTPRYLIKTRGQQVTLSCSPISGHRSVSWYQQTPGQGLQFLFEYFSETQRNKGNFPGRFSGRQFSNSRSEMNVSTLELGDSALYLCASSEGRSGNTIYFGEGSWLTVV.

This chain joins TRBV2 and TRBJ1-5; possible D gene TRBD1, 6 bases. The CDR3 spans 14 residues. V gave up 5 bases and J gave up 4 bases, with 12 bases separating them. CDR1 is SNHLY, CDR2 FYNNEI, per germline. The CDR3: CASSLGQINQPQHF. The CDR3 nucleotides read TGTGCCAGCAGTCTAGGACAGATAAATCAGCCCCAGCATTTT. The entire variable domain, with the rest obtained from reference TRBV2 and TRBJ1-5, is as follows: EPEVTQTPSHQVTQMGQEVILRCVPISNHLYFYWYRQILGQKVEFLVSFYNNEISEKSEIFDDQFSVERPDGSNFTLKIRSTKLEDSAMYFCASSLGQINQPQHFGDGTRLSIL.

The V gene is TRBV27, the J gene TRBJ2-1; TRBD2 matches 12 bases. This CDR3 is built from 17 residues. Trimming removed 5 bases from V and 4 bases from J; junction bases left unmatched: 9. Germline-derived CDR1 and CDR2 are MNHEY and SMNVEV (reference sequence). CDR3 sequence (DNA): TGTGCCAGCAGTCCCCGACTAGCGGGAGAAAATTACAATGAGCAGTTCTTC. Amino acid sequence: CASSPRLAGENYNEQFF.

Remarks on this clone: Within the sample, other DNA sequences also encode this same CDR3. The chain joins TRBV6-5 to TRBJ1-1; TRBD1 might be the D (5 bases). Germline V lookup: CDR1 MNHEY, CDR2 SVGAGI. CDR3 length equals 13 residues. V dropped 6 bases and J dropped 0 bases, with 8 bases sitting between them. The CDR3 here is CASSRGVNTEAFF. CDR3 coding DNA: TGTGCCAGCAGCCGGGGGGTGAACACTGAAGCTTTCTTT.

The CDR3: CASSQKDRGANEKLFF. The CDR3 coding sequence is TGCGCCAGCAGCCAGAAGGACAGGGGCGCTAATGAAAAACTGTTTTTT. The chain carries TRBV4-1 and TRBJ1-4, with 9 bases matching TRBD1. Losses at the gene ends were 3 bases for V and 3 bases for J; bases not matched to a gene: 5. From germline, CDR1 is MGHRA and CDR2 YSYEKL. This CDR3 comprises 16 residues.

V is TRBV5-6 and J is TRBJ1-6; 10 bases align to TRBD1. The CDR3 is 16 amino acids. V trimming: 0 bases; J trimming: 9 bases; junction bases outside the gene matches: 6. Germline CDR1 SGHDT, CDR2 YYEEEE. CDR3 nucleotide sequence: TGTGCCAGCAGCTTGGCCCAAAGGACAGGGGGTTCACCCCTCCACTTT. Translation gives CASSLAQRTGGSPLHF.

The rearrangement links TRBV3-1 (or the pseudogene TRBV3-2) to TRBJ2-7; 9 bases fit TRBD2. Trimming took 0 bases from V and 2 from J; bases not matched to a gene: 5. The CDR3 length is 16 residues. CDR1 is LGHDT and CDR2 is YNNKEL in the germline V gene (reference sequence). The DNA for the CDR3 is TGTGCCAGCAGCCAAGATTTGGTAGCGGGGGCCTACGAGCAGTACTTC. It yields the protein CASSQDLVAGAYEQYF.